The rows below give T cell receptor beta chains drawn from one sample of a study of T cell responses to AZD1222 COVID-19 vaccine. Measured with immunoSEQ multiplex PCR; TCRdb has only the in-frame clones, and not every one. This table holds 100,000 or so clones, around 84% found once. Specimen: peripheral blood, collected on day 0 of AZD1222 vaccination. All receptors come from an adult in good health. CDR3s include the opening cysteine and the closing phenylalanine or tryptophan. A D gene is named only where the DNA matches it firmly. Clone size is given for some rows only: seen once, a few or many times, or a class if the clone is expanded.

abundance	len	v_gene	d_gene	j_gene	CDR3nt	CDR3aa
-	15	TRBV5-8	-	TRBJ1-1	TGTGCCAGCAGCTTACCGAGGGGATACAGCGTTGAAGCTTTCTTT	CASSLPRGYSVEAFF
once	15	TRBV4-3	-	TRBJ1-1	TGCGCCAGCAGCCAAGATCGGGGTAGAGTCACTGAAGCTTTCTTT	CASSQDRGRVTEAFF
-	12	TRBV14	-	TRBJ2-3	TGTGCCAGCAGCCTTTTTAACGAGGCGCAGTATTTT	CASSLFNEAQYF
-	15	TRBV19	-	TRBJ1-5	TGTGCCAGTAGTATAGCGGCCCCTCGGAATCAGCCCCAGCATTTT	CASSIAAPRNQPQHF
-	14	TRBV5-1	-	TRBJ2-1	TGCGCCAGCAGCAACCGGAACTCCTACAATGAGCAGTTCTTC	CASSNRNSYNEQFF
-	13	TRBV2	-	TRBJ1-1	TGTGCCAGCAGTGAGCCAGGGTTGGGTGAAGCTTTCTTT	CASSEPGLGEAFF
-	16	TRBV2	TRBD2	TRBJ2-2	TGTGCCAGCACCCTTAGCGGGAGAACCGGCACCGGGGAGCTGTTTTTT	CASTLSGRTGTGELFF
-	13	TRBV29-1	-	TRBJ2-7	TGCAGCGTTGAATATAGCGGCACCTACGAGCAGTACTTC	CSVEYSGTYEQYF
-	16	TRBV14	-	TRBJ2-1	TGTGCCAGCAGCCAAGGCTTAGGGCTAAGGCACAATGAGCAGTTCTTC	CASSQGLGLRHNEQFF
-	11	TRBV6-5	-	TRBJ2-5	TGTGCCAGCAGTACGGGAGAGACCCAGTACTTC	CASSTGETQYF
-	15	TRBV11-3	TRBD1	TRBJ1-1	TGTGCCAGCAGCGTACAAGGGACAGCCAACACTGAAGCTTTCTTT	CASSVQGTANTEAFF
-	15	TRBV28	TRBD1	TRBJ1-5	TGTGCCAGCAGTTTAAGCGACAGGGAGCATCAGCCCCAGCATTTT	CASSLSDREHQPQHF
-	16	TRBV19	TRBD2	TRBJ2-3	TGTGCCAGTAGTATCGGGGGGGGAATGGGCACAGATACGCAGTATTTT	CASSIGGGMGTDTQYF
-	14	TRBV2	-	TRBJ2-7	TGTGCCAGCAGTGACAGGGCCCTCTCCTACGAGCAGTACTTC	CASSDRALSYEQYF
few	14	TRBV25-1	-	TRBJ2-3	TGTGCCAGCACCGCCTCGGAGGGCACAGATACGCAGTATTTT	CASTASEGTDTQYF
-	12	TRBV11-2	-	TRBJ2-3	TGTGCCAGCAGCTTTGAGGTAGATACGCAGTATTTT	CASSFEVDTQYF
-	16	TRBV30	TRBD1	TRBJ2-7	TGTGCCTGGAGTGCACTTATGACAGGGTCGAAGTCCGAGCAGTACTTC	CAWSALMTGSKSEQYF
-	13	TRBV3-1/TRBV3-2	-	TRBJ2-2	TGTGCCAGCAGCCAAAAGGGGACCGGGGAGCTGTTTTTT	CASSQKGTGELFF
-	19	TRBV6-2/TRBV6-3	-	TRBJ2-7	TGTGCCAGCAGTTATGGGGGCACCACAGGGAGTTGGGCGTACTACGAGCAGTACTTC	CASSYGGTTGSWAYYEQYF
once	16	TRBV11-2	-	TRBJ2-1	TGTGCCAGCAGCTTAGAGAGGTTGATTGGCGACAATGAGCAGTTCTTC	CASSLERLIGDNEQFF
-	15	TRBV19	TRBD2	TRBJ2-3	TGTGCCAGTACCGGGGGGTTCCTCGGCACAGATACGCAGTATTTT	CASTGGFLGTDTQYF
-	17	TRBV7-2	-	TRBJ1-1	TGTGCCAGCAGCTTAGCCGCTATACAGCAGCTGAACACTGAAGCTTTCTTT	CASSLAAIQQLNTEAFF
-	14	TRBV6-5	-	TRBJ2-3	TGTGCCGCCTCAGGTGTGCGGGGTACAGATACGCAGTATTTT	CAASGVRGTDTQYF
-	15	TRBV7-9	-	TRBJ2-7	TGTGCCAGCAGCCCGGAAGTGTCAGGACCATACGAGCAGTACTTC	CASSPEVSGPYEQYF